What follows are 30 T cell receptor beta chains derived from one specimen sequenced in a study of blood T cell repertoires in COVID-19 (dated by TCRdb to the early 2020s). Preparation of the library involved the immunoSEQ multiplex PCR assay. Imported from immuneACCESS, the table was reduced by TCRdb to in-frame sequences with V and J called. These copies leave out some clones; in studies compared against another copy, an unresolved V gene accounts for under half, and the cause of the remainder is not known. The sample yields 200,000 to 250,000 clones; roughly 80% were counted once. The top ten clonotypes cover 4.7% of the sample. The specimen was peripheral blood. These receptors were taken from a woman between 65 and 79 years old with acute or convalescent COVID-19.

This sequence joins TRBV19 and TRBJ1-3; the D is unclear. The V gene lost 5 bases and the J gene lost 0 bases, with 11 bases spanning the gap. Germline V gene data show CDR1 as LNHDA and CDR2 as SQIVND (reference sequence). The CDR3 runs to 15 residues. In DNA, the CDR3 is TGTGCCAGTAGTCGCCAGGATCTCTCTGGAAACACCATATATTTT. Protein product: CASSRQDLSGNTIYF. Supplemented by reference TRBV19 and TRBJ1-3, the full variable domain reads DGGITQSPKYLFRKEGQNVTLSCEQNLNHDAMYWYRQDPGQGLRLIYYSQIVNDFQKGDIAEGYSVSREKKESFPLTVTSAQKNPTAFYLCASSRQDLSGNTIYFGEGSWLTVV.

This clone was seen just once. This chain uses TRBV3-1 (or the pseudogene TRBV3-2) with TRBJ2-7; D gene uncertain. V lost 0 bases and J lost 0, with 9 bases in between. In germline, CDR1 is LGHDT, CDR2 YNNKEL (reference sequence). The CDR3 runs 15 residues. CDR3 in amino acids: CASSQEGFTSYEQYF. The CDR3 DNA is TGTGCCAGCAGCCAAGAGGGCTTCACCTCCTACGAGCAGTACTTC.

The chain combines TRBV29-1 with TRBJ1-1; D gene uncertain. V dropped 6 bases and J dropped 1 base, with 6 bases sitting between them. CDR3 length equals 11 residues. CDR1 SQVTM and CDR2 ANQGSEA come from the germline V gene. This chain's CDR3 is CSVTPNTEAFF. CDR3 coding DNA: TGCAGCGTCACTCCGAACACTGAAGCTTTCTTT.

The chain has TRBV3-1 (or the pseudogene TRBV3-2) and TRBJ2-7; a possible D gene is TRBD1 (6 bases). Trimming left V 4 bases short and J 2 bases short, with 9 bases between. Germline V gene data show CDR1 as LGHDT and CDR2 as YNNKEL (reference sequence). This CDR3 contains 13 residues. The CDR3 sequence is CASSLGGPYEQYF. The DNA for the CDR3 is TGTGCCAGCAGCCTAGGGGGACCCTACGAGCAGTACTTC.

The chain recombines TRBV10-2 with TRBJ1-4; D not resolved. Deletions cut 3 bases from V and 0 bases from J, with 5 bases between. The CDR3 sequence is 14 residues long. Germline V gives CDR1 WSHSY, CDR2 SAAADI. The CDR3 region is CASSDLATNEKLFF. As DNA, the CDR3 is TGCGCCAGCAGTGACCTTGCAACTAATGAAAAACTGTTTTTT.

V and J are TRBV5-1 and TRBJ1-4; TRBD1 matches 9 bases. CDR1 and CDR2 from the germline V gene are SGHRS and YFSETQ. The CDR3 is 19 residues long. V lost 3 bases to trimming and J lost 0 bases; unmatched junction nucleotides: 12. The CDR3 nucleotides are TGCGCCAGCAGCTACCGACCGGGACAGGGCGATTCAACTAATGAAAAACTGTTTTTT. Encoded protein: CASSYRPGQGDSTNEKLFF.

This chain uses TRBV11-2 with TRBJ2-5; the match to TRBD1 covers 11 bases. The germline gives CDR1 SGHAT, CDR2 FQNNGV. There are 15 residues in the CDR3. Germline trimming cut 5 bases from V and 5 bases from J; bases unmatched to any gene: 7. CDR3 sequence (DNA): TGTGCCAGCAGCGCCACCGGGACAGGGGGGGAGACCCAGTACTTC. It encodes CASSATGTGGETQYF.

The chain recombines TRBV4-2 with TRBJ2-5; TRBD1 agrees at 7 bases. Unmatched junction bases numbered 12, after V lost 3 bases and J lost 5 bases. This CDR3 comprises 16 residues. Germline V gene lookup returns CDR1 LGHNA and CDR2 YNFKEQ. CDR3 amino acids: CASSQAVQGVGETQYF. The CDR3 region has the DNA TGTGCCAGCAGCCAGGCCGTGCAGGGGGTGGGGGAGACCCAGTACTTC.

To note about this clone: This CDR3 is also generated by other DNA sequences in the sample. The chain couples TRBV5-1 to TRBJ2-5; D not resolved. This CDR3 is 11 amino acids long. Germline values: CDR1 SGHRS, CDR2 YFSETQ. Trimming left V 3 bases short and J 2 bases short, with 2 bases between. The CDR3: CASSSQETQYF. In DNA, the CDR3 is TGCGCCAGCAGCTCTCAAGAGACCCAGTACTTC.

V and J are TRBV10-3 and TRBJ2-1, with 8 bases lining up with TRBD2. Germline-derived CDR1 and CDR2 are ENHRY and SYGVKD. After removal of 11 bases from V and 3 bases from J, the junction contained 6 bases not matched to a gene. The CDR3 contains 13 residues. The CDR3 nucleotides read TGTGCCGGTGGCGGGGGGCTCTACAATGAGCAGTTCTTC. Amino acids: CAGGGGLYNEQFF.

The chain couples TRBV5-4 to TRBJ2-7, with 8 bases matching TRBD1. CDR3 length: 14 amino acids. Germline loops: CDR1 SGHNT, CDR2 YYREEE (reference sequence). V shed 4 bases and J 5 bases; nucleotides not matched to a gene: 8. CDR3 sequence reads: CASSLMGQAHEQYF. The CDR3 coding sequence is TGTGCCAGCAGCCTGATGGGACAGGCGCACGAGCAGTACTTC.

This sequence joins TRBV27 and TRBJ2-7; TRBD1 matches 8 bases. CDR1 is MNHEY, CDR2 SMNVEV, per germline (reference sequence). Trimming cost V 7 bases and J 3 bases; bases outside gene matches: 8. This CDR3 has 14 amino acids. CDR3 region: CASTIGQGRYEQYF. The CDR3 DNA is TGTGCCAGCACCATTGGACAGGGACGCTACGAGCAGTACTTC.

The chain joins TRBV19 to TRBJ2-7, with TRBD1 as a possible D gene (6 bases). Germline values: CDR1 LNHDA, CDR2 SQIVND (reference sequence). V lost 4 bases and J lost 0, with 13 bases in between. The CDR3 loop spans 15 amino acids. The CDR3 sequence: CASSKYRTVSYEQYF. Written as DNA, the CDR3 is TGTGCCAGTAGTAAGTACCGGACAGTCTCCTACGAGCAGTACTTC.

The V call is TRBV19, the J call TRBJ2-2; 7 nucleotides match TRBD1. CDR1 and CDR2 (germline): LNHDA, SQIVND (reference sequence). J gave up 2 bases and V 8 bases, and 5 bases lay outside the gene matches. CDR3 length: 14 amino acids. The CDR3: CASRQGRNTGELFF. CDR3 DNA: TGTGCCAGTCGACAGGGTAGAAACACCGGGGAGCTGTTTTTT. The full variable domain, rest sourced from reference TRBV19 and TRBJ2-2, is DGGITQSPKYLFRKEGQNVTLSCEQNLNHDAMYWYRQDPGQGLRLIYYSQIVNDFQKGDIAEGYSVSREKKESFPLTVTSAQKNPTAFYLCASRQGRNTGELFFGEGSRLTVL.

In its sample, this clone was seen a few times. CDR3 in DNA: TGTGCCAGCAGCCAAGCATTCAGGGGTCGTGGCTACACCTTC. It is translated as CASSQAFRGRGYTF. The J gene is TRBJ1-2, the V gene TRBV3-1 (or the pseudogene TRBV3-2); D possibly corresponds to TRBD1 (6 bases). Trimming removed 1 base at V and 7 bases at J, with 13 bases between. CDR1 is LGHDT and CDR2 is YNNKEL in the germline V gene (reference sequence). This CDR3 is built from 14 residues.

The rearrangement uses TRBV10-3 and TRBJ1-6; a possible D gene is TRBD1 (6 bases). V shed 3 bases and J shed 5 bases, with 8 bases lying between them. CDR3 length: 14 residues. Germline assignment: CDR1 ENHRY and CDR2 SYGVKD. CDR3 coding DNA: TGTGCCATCAGTGACAGGGGCCATAATTCACCCCTCCACTTT. Encoded protein: CAISDRGHNSPLHF.

J is TRBJ1-6 and V is TRBV4-3; TRBD1 is a possible D gene (6 bases). CDR1 LGHNA and CDR2 YSLEER come from the germline V gene. V was pared by 4 bases and J by 1 base, with 11 bases between. This CDR3 has 16 amino acids. CDR3 protein: CASSPEQGSYNSPLHF. The CDR3 coding sequence is TGCGCCAGCAGCCCGGAACAGGGTTCCTATAATTCACCCCTCCACTTT.

The chain joins TRBV7-9 to TRBJ2-1, with D perhaps matching TRBD1 (6 bases). Germline V gene lookup returns CDR1 SEHNR and CDR2 FQNEAQ (reference sequence). V was pared by 2 bases and J by 0 bases, with 11 bases between. The CDR3 has 16 amino acids. The CDR3 DNA is TGTGCCAGCAGCTTACTGATAGGGGGCTCCTACAATGAGCAGTTCTTC. Its translation: CASSLLIGGSYNEQFF. The variable domain in full, completed from reference TRBV7-9 and TRBJ2-1, reads DTGVSQNPRHKITKRGQNVTFRCDPISEHNRLYWYRQTLGQGPEFLTYFQNEAQLEKSRLLSDRFSAERPKGSFSTLEIQRTEQGDSAMYLCASSLLIGGSYNEQFFGPGTRLTVL.

This clone was seen a single time. The genes are TRBV7-9 and TRBJ2-1; 7 nucleotides align to TRBD2. Germline V gives CDR1 SEHNR, CDR2 FQNEAQ (reference sequence). V lost 10 bases and J lost 4; bases outside the gene matches: 13. The CDR3 has 15 amino acids. The chain's CDR3 is CATQVSGGSYNEQFF. CDR3 nucleotides: TGTGCCACCCAAGTGTCGGGGGGATCATACAATGAGCAGTTCTTC.

The chain joins TRBV27 to TRBJ2-7, with 7 bases fitting TRBD1. After removal of 4 bases from V and 4 bases from J, the junction contained 13 bases not matched to a gene. Germline V lookup: CDR1 MNHEY, CDR2 SMNVEV (reference sequence). CDR3 length equals 16 residues. This CDR3 reads CASSSPGTVGAYEQYF. The CDR3 DNA reads TGTGCCAGCAGTTCCCCCGGGACAGTGGGAGCGTACGAGCAGTACTTC.

V is TRBV28 and J is TRBJ1-4; D may be TRBD1 (6 bases). V lost 7 bases to trimming and J lost 8 bases, with 14 bases between them. Germline V gene sequence: CDR1 MDHEN, CDR2 SYDVKM. This CDR3 contains 13 residues. CDR3 loop: CASTQGGAEKLFF. The CDR3 DNA reads as TGTGCCAGCACTCAAGGGGGGGCCGAAAAACTGTTTTTT.

V gene TRBV5-1 combines with J gene TRBJ1-1; the D gene is possibly TRBD1 (6 bases). Trimming stripped 4 bases from V and 8 bases from J, with 21 bases between. Germline V CDR1 and CDR2: SGHRS, YFSETQ. CDR3 size: 15 residues. The chain's CDR3 is CASSPRQDPFVEAFF. The CDR3 DNA reads as TGCGCCAGCAGCCCTAGACAGGACCCCTTTGTGGAAGCTTTCTTT.

This chain uses TRBV19 with TRBJ1-2, with 8 bases lining up with TRBD1. From germline, CDR1 is LNHDA and CDR2 SQIVND (reference sequence). V gave up 3 bases and J gave up 3 bases; unmatched junction bases: 6. The CDR3 is 15 amino acids. The chain's CDR3 is CASSIGQGLYYGYTF. The CDR3 DNA follows: TGTGCCAGTAGTATCGGACAGGGCCTCTACTATGGCTACACCTTC.

The chain is built from TRBV6-2 or TRBV6-3 and TRBJ1-5; D gene uncertain. This CDR3 is 13 amino acids long. The V end lost 1 base, the J end lost 5 bases, and 6 bases lay between the germline ends. Germline CDR1 reads MNHEY; CDR2 reads SVGEGT. This CDR3 is CASSYLRYQPQHF. The CDR3 DNA reads as TGTGCCAGCAGTTACTTGAGGTATCAGCCCCAGCATTTT.

The chain couples TRBV18 to TRBJ1-5; D is perhaps TRBD1 (6 bases). This CDR3 comprises 14 residues. Trimming shortened V by 0 bases and J by 4 bases, and 7 bases separated the two germline ends. Germline loops: CDR1 KGHSH, CDR2 LQKENI. The CDR3 nucleotides are TGTGCCAGCTCACCACCAGGGACAAATCAGCCCCAGCATTTT. Translating gives CASSPPGTNQPQHF.

The rearrangement uses TRBV27 and TRBJ1-5; possibly TRBD1 for D (5 bases). The CDR3 is 15 amino acids. The V and J ends lost 3 bases and 6 bases respectively, with 15 bases between them. Germline CDR1 is MNHEY and CDR2 is SMNVEV (reference sequence). CDR3 DNA sequence: TGTGCCAGCAGTTTCGCTCAGGGTCTTCGTCAGCCCCAGCATTTT. Its translation: CASSFAQGLRQPQHF.

The chain joins TRBV5-1 to TRBJ2-1; D is possibly TRBD2 (7 bases). CDR3 length: 13 amino acids. Trimming stripped 1 base from V and 10 bases from J, with 12 bases between. CDR1 SGHRS and CDR2 YFSETQ come from the germline V gene. The CDR3 sequence is CASSLTGGREQFF. In DNA form, the CDR3 reads TGCGCCAGCAGCTTGACGGGGGGCAGGGAGCAGTTCTTC.

The chain combines TRBV7-2 with TRBJ1-1; D remains unclear. The CDR3 loop spans 14 amino acids. Germline CDR1 and CDR2: SGHTA and FQGNSA. Trimming left V 6 bases short and J 1 base short, with 12 bases between. DNA for the CDR3: TGTGCCAGCAGACCCCCGGGATGGAACACTGAAGCTTTCTTT. Translation gives CASRPPGWNTEAFF.

This chain uses TRBV25-1 with TRBJ1-4; TRBD1 is a possible D gene (6 bases). This CDR3 has 15 residues. Deletions cut 6 bases from V and 0 bases from J, with 11 bases between. Germline V gives CDR1 MGHDK, CDR2 SYGVNS. The CDR3 here is CASRVQGSTNEKLFF. As DNA, the CDR3 is TGTGCCAGCAGGGTACAGGGATCAACTAATGAAAAACTGTTTTTT. The whole variable domain, remainder taken from reference TRBV25-1 and TRBJ1-4, is EADIYQTPRYLVIGTGKKITLECSQTMGHDKMYWYQQDPGMELHLIHYSYGVNSTEKGDLSSESTVSRIRTEHFPLTLESARPSHTSQYLCASRVQGSTNEKLFFGSGTQLSVL.

This clone was counted between two and nine times. V gene TRBV18 combines with J gene TRBJ1-2, with TRBD1 identical over 7 bases. This CDR3 is built from 14 residues. Per germline, CDR1 KGHSH and CDR2 LQKENI. Losses at the gene ends were 4 bases for V and 4 bases for J; bases not matched to a gene: 6. CDR3 in DNA: TGTGCCAGCTCACAACAGGGGCTCGGCTATGGCTACACCTTC. Protein sequence: CASSQQGLGYGYTF. Full variable domain (outside the CDR3, taken from reference TRBV18 and TRBJ1-2): NAGVMQNPRHLVRRRGQEARLRCSPMKGHSHVYWYRQLPEEGLKFMVYLQKENIIDESGMPKERFSAEFPKEGPSILRIQQVVRGDSAAYFCASSQQGLGYGYTFGSGTRLTVV.